This T cell receptor (beta chain) derives from a study of blood T cell repertoires in COVID-19. The CDR3 has 16 amino acids. The trim removed 3 bases at V and 3 bases at J, leaving 5 bases unmatched. Per the germline V gene, CDR1 is KGHDR and CDR2 is SFDVKD. Profiled with immunoSEQ multiplex PCR; TCRdb holds only in-frame clones, not every one. The top ten clones hold 8% to 8.5% of a sample with about 110,000 clones, roughly 88% of them seen once. The chain couples TRBV24-1 to TRBJ2-3; TRBD2 matches 10 bases. Sequenced: peripheral blood. This clonotype originated in a woman in her seventies who had recovered from COVID-19. CDR3 loop: CATSDVAGGSTDTQYF. CDR3 coding DNA: TGTGCCACCAGTGATGTAGCGGGAGGTAGTACAGATACGCAGTATTTT.